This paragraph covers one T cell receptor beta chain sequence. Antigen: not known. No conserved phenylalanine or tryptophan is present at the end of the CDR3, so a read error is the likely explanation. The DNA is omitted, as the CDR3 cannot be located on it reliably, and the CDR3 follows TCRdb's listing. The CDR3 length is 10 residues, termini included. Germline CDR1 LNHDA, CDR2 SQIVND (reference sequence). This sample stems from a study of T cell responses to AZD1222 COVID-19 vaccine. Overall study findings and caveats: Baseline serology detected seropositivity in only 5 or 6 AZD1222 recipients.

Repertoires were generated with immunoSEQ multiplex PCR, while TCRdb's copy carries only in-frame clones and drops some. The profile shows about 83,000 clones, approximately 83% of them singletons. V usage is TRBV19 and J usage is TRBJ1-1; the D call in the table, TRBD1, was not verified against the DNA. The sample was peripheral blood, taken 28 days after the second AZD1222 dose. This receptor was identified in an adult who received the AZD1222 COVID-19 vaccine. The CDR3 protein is CASSLWTGRP.